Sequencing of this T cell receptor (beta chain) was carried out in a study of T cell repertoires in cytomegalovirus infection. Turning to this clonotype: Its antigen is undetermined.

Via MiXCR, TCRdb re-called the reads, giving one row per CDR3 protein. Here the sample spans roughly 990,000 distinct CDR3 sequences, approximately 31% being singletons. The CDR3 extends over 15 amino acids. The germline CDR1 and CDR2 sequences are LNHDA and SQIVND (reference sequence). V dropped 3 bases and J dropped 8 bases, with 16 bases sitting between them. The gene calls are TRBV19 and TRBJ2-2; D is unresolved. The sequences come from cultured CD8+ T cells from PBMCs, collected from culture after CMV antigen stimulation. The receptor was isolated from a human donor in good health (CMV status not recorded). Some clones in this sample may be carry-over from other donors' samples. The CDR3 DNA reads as TGTGCCAGTAGTATGGGTCGGACCGTACCAGGGGAGCTGTTTTTT. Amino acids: CASSMGRTVPGELFF.